The source of this T cell receptor (beta chain) is a study of T cell repertoires in cytomegalovirus infection. Study information: TCR beta signatures that were public indicated CMV infection and matching HLA type.

This clonotype came up a few times. Its target is not known. TCRdb independently ran MiXCR on the reads; one entry per CDR3 protein. The sample lists about 310,000 distinct CDR3 sequences; under 20% were seen once. The germline CDR1 and CDR2 sequences are MDHEN and SYDVKM. Trimming took 8 bases from V and 8 from J; bases not matched to a gene: 8. The length of the CDR3 is 12 residues. Study conclusions and caveats: In two of eight donors, the top clonotype was HLA-C-restricted CMV-specific. Accumulated public TCR beta family frequency recognized individuals carrying CMV together with the relevant HLA.

The chain carries TRBV28 and TRBJ1-1, with TRBD1 matching over 7 bases. The receptor's source is a human donor in good health (CMV status not recorded). Some clones in this sample may be carry-over from other donors' samples. The material sequenced was PBMCs. Here the CDR3 reads CASVTGLREAFF. The CDR3 DNA reads as TGTGCCAGCGTGACAGGGCTCCGAGAAGCTTTCTTT.